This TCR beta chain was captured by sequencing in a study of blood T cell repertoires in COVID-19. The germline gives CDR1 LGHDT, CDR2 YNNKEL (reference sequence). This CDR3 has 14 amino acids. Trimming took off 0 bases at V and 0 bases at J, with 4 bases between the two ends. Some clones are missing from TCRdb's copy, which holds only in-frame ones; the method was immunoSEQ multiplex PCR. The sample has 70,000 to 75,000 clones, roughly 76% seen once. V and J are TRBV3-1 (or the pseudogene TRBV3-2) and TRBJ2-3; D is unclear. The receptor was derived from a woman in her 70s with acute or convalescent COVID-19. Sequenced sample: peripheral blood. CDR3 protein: CASSQEQSTDTQYF. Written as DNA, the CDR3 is TGTGCCAGCAGCCAAGAACAGAGCACAGATACGCAGTATTTT.